The rows below give T cell receptor beta chains drawn from one sample of a study of tissue-resident memory T cells in lung cancer. TCRdb re-called the reads through MiXCR, storing one row per CDR3 protein. The sample records fewer than 350 distinct CDR3 sequences, 15% to 20% being singletons. Sequencing input: CD103- CD8+ T cells from lung tumor tissue. The origin of the receptors is a human donor with treatment-naive lung cancer (subtype not recorded). CDR3s include the opening cysteine and the closing phenylalanine or tryptophan. The D gene is left open where the match is weak. The listing skips clone size in some rows; elsewhere it reads once, few, many or a size class.

clone_size,j_call,d_call,v_call,cdr3_aa,cdr3_nt
large,TRBJ2-7,NA,TRBV9,CASSVSSKVAAYEQYF,TGTGCCAGCAGCGTTAGTTCTAAAGTGGCAGCCTACGAGCAGTACTTC
few,TRBJ1-2,NA,TRBV28,CASSTLERQDYGYTF,TGTGCCAGCAGTACCCTTGAGAGGCAAGACTATGGCTACACCTTC
NA,TRBJ2-7,NA,TRBV3-1,CASSQGLATWSSYEQYF,TGTGCCAGCAGCCAAGGATTGGCTACCTGGAGCTCCTACGAGCAGTACTTC
NA,TRBJ2-1,NA,TRBV5-1,CASIRDLDREQFF,TGCGCCAGCATCAGGGACCTCGACAGGGAGCAGTTCTTC
large,TRBJ2-7,NA,TRBV7-8,CASSLAPGYEQYF,TGTGCCAGCAGCTTAGCGCCGGGTTACGAGCAGTACTTC
large,TRBJ1-1,NA,TRBV5-1,CASSPHLDSITEAFF,TGCGCCAGCAGCCCCCACCTCGACAGCATTACTGAAGCTTTCTTT
few,TRBJ1-1,TRBD1,TRBV6-1,CASSDRPGQGNTEAFF,TGTGCCAGCAGTGATAGGCCGGGACAGGGGAACACTGAAGCTTTCTTT
NA,TRBJ1-5,NA,TRBV6-1,CASSEVGHNQPQHF,TGTGCCAGCAGTGAGGTCGGTCACAATCAGCCCCAGCATTTT
large,TRBJ1-3,NA,TRBV30,CAWKMAGNTIYF,TGTGCCTGGAAAATGGCTGGAAACACCATATATTTT
large,TRBJ2-7,TRBD2,TRBV9,CASSVDSLAGHEQYF,TGTGCCAGCAGCGTAGATAGTCTAGCGGGACACGAGCAGTACTTC
few,TRBJ2-7,NA,TRBV9,CASSVGVAVVDEQYF,TGTGCCAGCAGCGTAGGGGTAGCCGTGGTGGACGAGCAGTACTTC
few,TRBJ2-1,NA,TRBV12-5,CASGLDWIEQFF,TGTGCTAGTGGTTTGGACTGGATTGAGCAGTTCTTC
large,TRBJ2-5,TRBD2,TRBV2,CASSRLAQETQYF,TGTGCCAGCAGTAGACTAGCCCAAGAGACCCAGTACTTC
NA,TRBJ2-3,NA,TRBV27,CASSLSRPDTQYF,TGTGCCAGCAGTTTATCAAGGCCAGATACGCAGTATTTT
large,TRBJ2-7,TRBD2,TRBV7-9,CASSFTGRVDEQYF,TGTGCCAGCAGCTTTACCGGGAGGGTCGACGAGCAGTACTTC
NA,TRBJ1-1,TRBD1,TRBV5-1,CASSSGQGATEAFF,TGCGCCAGCAGCTCCGGACAGGGGGCCACTGAAGCTTTCTTT
few,TRBJ2-5,NA,TRBV21-1,CASSKIAETQYF,TGTGCCAGCAGCAAGATAGCAGAGACCCAGTACTTC
few,TRBJ2-7,NA,TRBV9,CASSPQPQGVSSYEQYF,TGTGCCAGCAGCCCGCAGCCCCAAGGGGTAAGCTCCTACGAGCAGTACTTC
large,TRBJ1-1,NA,TRBV5-1,CASSLAGRNNIDTEAFF,TGCGCCAGCAGCTTGGCCGGACGGAATAATATAGACACTGAAGCTTTCTTT
large,TRBJ1-1,NA,TRBV12-3/TRBV12-4,CASNPRGAWTEAFF,TGTGCCAGCAACCCCCGAGGGGCTTGGACTGAAGCTTTCTTT
hyperexpanded,TRBJ2-1,NA,TRBV4-2,CASSHGDPNEQFF,TGTGCCAGCAGCCATGGGGATCCCAATGAGCAGTTCTTC
few,TRBJ1-2,NA,TRBV15,CATSRVVGSHYGYTF,TGTGCCACCAGCAGAGTCGTGGGGAGTCACTATGGCTACACCTTC
NA,TRBJ2-5,NA,TRBV13,CASLRAGSPSMETQYF,TGTGCCAGCTTACGGGCAGGGAGCCCCTCAATGGAGACCCAGTACTTC
few,TRBJ2-1,NA,TRBV25-1,CASANTGYRHEQFF,TGTGCCAGCGCCAACACAGGGTATAGACATGAGCAGTTCTTC
hyperexpanded,TRBJ2-7,TRBD1,TRBV29-1,CSVAPGTGGYEQYF,TGCAGCGTAGCCCCCGGGACAGGGGGCTACGAGCAGTACTTC
NA,TRBJ2-1,TRBD1,TRBV6-5,CASSYRGQGYFF,TGTGCCAGCAGTTACCGGGGACAGGGGTACTTCTTC
hyperexpanded,TRBJ1-2,NA,TRBV2,CASSDTGSTSYGYTF,TGTGCCAGCAGTGATACCGGCAGCACCTCTTATGGCTACACCTTC
large,TRBJ1-5,TRBD1,TRBV27,CASSSSTGIQPQHF,TGTGCCAGCAGTTCCTCGACAGGGATTCAGCCCCAGCATTTT
large,TRBJ2-5,NA,TRBV6-5,CASRGSQETQYF,TGTGCCAGCAGGGGCTCTCAAGAGACCCAGTACTTC
large,TRBJ2-1,TRBD2,TRBV5-1,CASSLNAGGPRFF,TGCGCCAGCAGCTTGAACGCGGGAGGGCCGCGGTTCTTC
NA,TRBJ2-7,NA,TRBV7-2,CASSFFGGHHGGGSYEQYF,TGTGCCAGCAGCTTTTTTGGGGGGCACCACGGGGGAGGGTCCTACGAGCAGTACTTC
large,TRBJ1-5,NA,TRBV10-3,CAIREDGNSNQPQHF,TGTGCCATCCGGGAGGACGGTAATAGCAATCAGCCCCAGCATTTT
large,TRBJ1-2,NA,TRBV15,CATSREEGDGYTF,TGTGCCACCAGCAGAGAGGAAGGGGATGGCTACACCTTC
large,TRBJ2-1,TRBD2,TRBV6-5,CASTLGSGGAEQFF,TGTGCCAGCACGCTGGGGTCGGGGGGAGCTGAGCAGTTCTTC
NA,TRBJ2-3,TRBD2,TRBV2,CASSEALLAETTDTQYF,TGTGCCAGCAGTGAAGCGCTTCTAGCGGAGACCACAGATACGCAGTATTTT